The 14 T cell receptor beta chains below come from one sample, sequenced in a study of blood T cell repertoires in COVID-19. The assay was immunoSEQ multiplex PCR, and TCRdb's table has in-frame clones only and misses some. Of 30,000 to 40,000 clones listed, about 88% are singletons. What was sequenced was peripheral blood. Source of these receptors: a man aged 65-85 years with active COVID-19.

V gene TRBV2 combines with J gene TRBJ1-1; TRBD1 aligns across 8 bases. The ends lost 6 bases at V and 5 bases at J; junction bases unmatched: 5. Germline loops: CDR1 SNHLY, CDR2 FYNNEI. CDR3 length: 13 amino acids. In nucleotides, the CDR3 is TGTGCCAGCAGAGACAGGGGAGAGACTGAAGCTTTCTTT. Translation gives CASRDRGETEAFF.

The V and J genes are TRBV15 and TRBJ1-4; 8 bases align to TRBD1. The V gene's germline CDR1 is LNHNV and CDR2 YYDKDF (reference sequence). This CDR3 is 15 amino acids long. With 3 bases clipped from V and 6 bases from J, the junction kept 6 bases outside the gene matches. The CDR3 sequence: CATSRAGTGYEKLFF. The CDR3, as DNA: TGTGCCACCAGCAGGGCCGGGACAGGATATGAAAAACTGTTTTTT.

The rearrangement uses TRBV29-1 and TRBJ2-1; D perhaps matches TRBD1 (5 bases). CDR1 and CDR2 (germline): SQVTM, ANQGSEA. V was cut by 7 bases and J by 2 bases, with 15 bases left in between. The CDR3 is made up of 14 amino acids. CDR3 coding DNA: TGCAGCGCCTCAAGACAGTTAACCTACAATGAGCAGTTCTTC. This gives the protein CSASRQLTYNEQFF.

CDR3 loop: CASSLEGTGNTEAFF. Written as DNA, the CDR3 is TGTGCCAGCAGCTTAGAGGGGACAGGGAACACTGAAGCTTTCTTT. The chain carries TRBV7-2 and TRBJ1-1; 8 bases fit TRBD1. V shed 1 base, J shed 1 base, and the junction held 2 bases outside the gene matches. Germline lookup yields CDR1 SGHTA and CDR2 FQGNSA. CDR3 length equals 15 residues.

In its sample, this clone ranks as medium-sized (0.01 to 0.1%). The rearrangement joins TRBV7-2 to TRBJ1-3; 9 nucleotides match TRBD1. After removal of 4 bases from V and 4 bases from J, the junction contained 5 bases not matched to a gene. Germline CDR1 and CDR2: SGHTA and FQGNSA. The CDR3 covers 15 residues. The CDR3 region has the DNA TGTGCCAGCAGCTACGGGACAGGGAAAGGAAACACCATATATTTT. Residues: CASSYGTGKGNTIYF.

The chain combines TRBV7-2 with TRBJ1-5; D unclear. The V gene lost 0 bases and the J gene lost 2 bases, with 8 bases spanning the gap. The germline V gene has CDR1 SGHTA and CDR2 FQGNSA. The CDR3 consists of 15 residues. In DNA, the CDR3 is TGTGCCAGCAGCTTAGCGCCCGGGGGCAATCAGCCCCAGCATTTT. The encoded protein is CASSLAPGGNQPQHF.

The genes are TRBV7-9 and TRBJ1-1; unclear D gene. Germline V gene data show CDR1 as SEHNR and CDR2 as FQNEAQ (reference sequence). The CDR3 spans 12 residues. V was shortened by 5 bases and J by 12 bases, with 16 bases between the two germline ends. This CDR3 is CASSKEGGRTFF. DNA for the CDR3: TGTGCCAGCAGCAAAGAGGGAGGGAGAACTTTCTTT.

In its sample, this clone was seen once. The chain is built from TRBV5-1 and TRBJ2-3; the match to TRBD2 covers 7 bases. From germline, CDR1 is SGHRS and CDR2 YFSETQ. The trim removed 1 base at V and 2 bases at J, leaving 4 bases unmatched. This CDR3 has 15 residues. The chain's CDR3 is CASSLISGITDTQYF. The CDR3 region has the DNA TGCGCCAGCAGCTTGATAAGCGGGATCACAGATACGCAGTATTTT.

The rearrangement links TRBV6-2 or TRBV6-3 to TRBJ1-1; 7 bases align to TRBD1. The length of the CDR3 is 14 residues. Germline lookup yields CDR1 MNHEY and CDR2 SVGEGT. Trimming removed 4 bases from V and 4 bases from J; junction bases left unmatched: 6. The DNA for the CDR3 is TGTGCCAGCAGTTTTAAGGGGGCGATCACTGAAGCTTTCTTT. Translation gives CASSFKGAITEAFF.

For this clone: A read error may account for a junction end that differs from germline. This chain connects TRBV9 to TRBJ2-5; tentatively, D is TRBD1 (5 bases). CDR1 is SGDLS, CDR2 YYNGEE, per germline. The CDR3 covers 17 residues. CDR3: CASSVGLGPSPQESQYF. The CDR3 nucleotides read TGTGCCAGCAGCGTAGGTCTGGGGCCTTCGCCTCAAGAGAGCCAGTACTTC.

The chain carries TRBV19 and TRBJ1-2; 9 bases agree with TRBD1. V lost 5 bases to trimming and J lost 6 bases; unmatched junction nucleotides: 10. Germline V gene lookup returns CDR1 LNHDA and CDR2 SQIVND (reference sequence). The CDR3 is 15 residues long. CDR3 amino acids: CASSPPGQGSNGYTF. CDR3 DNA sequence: TGTGCCAGTAGTCCCCCGGGACAGGGATCAAATGGCTACACCTTC.

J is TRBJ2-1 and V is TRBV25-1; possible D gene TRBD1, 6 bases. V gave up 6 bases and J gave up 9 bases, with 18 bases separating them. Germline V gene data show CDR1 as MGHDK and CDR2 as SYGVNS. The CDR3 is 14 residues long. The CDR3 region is CASREQGFYSEQFF. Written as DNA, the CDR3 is TGTGCCAGCAGGGAACAGGGTTTCTATAGTGAGCAGTTCTTC.

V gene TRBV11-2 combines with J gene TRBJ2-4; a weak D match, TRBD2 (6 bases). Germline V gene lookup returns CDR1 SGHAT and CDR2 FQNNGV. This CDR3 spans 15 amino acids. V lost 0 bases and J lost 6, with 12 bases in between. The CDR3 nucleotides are TGTGCCAGCAGCTTAGATAAGGGAGGTGGAAACATTCAGTACTTC. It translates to CASSLDKGGGNIQYF.

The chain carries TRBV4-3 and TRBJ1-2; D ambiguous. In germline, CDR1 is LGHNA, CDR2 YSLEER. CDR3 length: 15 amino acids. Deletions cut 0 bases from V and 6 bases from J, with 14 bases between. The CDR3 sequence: CASSQEVGRKNGYTF. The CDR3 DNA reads TGCGCCAGCAGCCAAGAGGTGGGGAGAAAAAATGGCTACACCTTC.